The clone carrying this TCR beta chain was seen repeatedly, ten times or more. The antigen is not known. This sample is drawn from a study of CD8+CD57+ T cells in acquired aplastic anemia. Patients included in sequencing had previously demonstrated CD8+CD57+ cell expansion by flow cytometry. At blood sampling, none of the patients had yet received therapy. After removal of 1 base from V and 1 base from J, the junction contained 5 bases not matched to a gene. There are 16 residues in the CDR3. Germline V gene sequence: CDR1 LGHNT, CDR2 FRNRAP. Whole-study results and caveats: Sharing between patients and controls was observed for twenty-nine CD8+ CDR3 sequences.

TCR beta VDJ and CDR3 profiles were obtained from a genomic DNA template. TCRdb used MiXCR to reprocess the reads, holding one entry per CDR3 protein. The data contain around 220,000 distinct CDR3 sequences, around 49% of them singletons. Material: sorted CD4+, CD8+, or CD8+CD57+ T cells (not recorded which) from PBMCs. The sequence was collected from a human donor with aplastic anemia. The chain carries TRBV12-5 and TRBJ1-1; 8 bases line up with TRBD1. The CDR3 reads CASGLDRGLRNTEAFF. The CDR3 DNA reads TGTGCTAGTGGTTTGGACAGGGGGTTGCGGAACACTGAAGCTTTCTTT.